The T cell receptor (beta chain) described here comes from a study of cytomegalovirus exposure and HLA in healthy donors (dated 2017 in TCRdb). In the study overall: According to a later analysis, the 110 or so validation repertoires were produced on the same platform as the 666 repertoires of the first cohort. A separate validation cohort of about 110 different subjects was used in addition to the 666-subject first cohort. High-throughput TCR immunosequencing, statistical association of individual TCRs with disease status, and machine learning were combined to predict cytomegalovirus infection status. The study aimed to test whether cataloging public T cell receptors could reveal signatures of past pathogen exposure.

Separate from the approximately 670-subject first cohort, the validation cohort of about 120 subjects was the group to which the donors belonged. Deletion took 8 bases off V and 3 bases off J, with a span of 8 bases between the germline ends. Reading the germline V gene gives CDR1 SGHRS and CDR2 YFSETQ. The CDR3 numbers 12 residues from cysteine through phenylalanine. Only the CDR3 DNA stays, 36 bases, in frame from base 1. This clone was observed once. The antigen it binds to is not known. No much larger clone exists at a distance of one base, and base qualities are not known. This sample includes further DNA sequences coding for the same CDR3. Summary of the overall study and its limitations: The authors suggested that the approach could potentially be extended to other disease states and immunological phenotypes. The study listed 170 or so TCR beta chains as associated with cytomegalovirus. Across donors, most TCR sequences were observed very rarely, whereas some public TCRs were present in many individuals. The classifier was reported to diagnose cytomegalovirus status with high specificity and sensitivity in both the original cohort and the validation cohort. All 120 or so repertoires were used to score co-occurrence in the validation cohort in a later analysis, because that analysis had no HLA typing for the cohort. In a later analysis, TCRs clustered in the first cohort were found to also tend to co-occur in the approximately 120 validation repertoires, with approximately 95% of cluster scores above 0. A few of the identified cytomegalovirus-associated TCR beta chains were confirmed in vitro to be specific for cytomegalovirus antigens.

The library was prepared using the immunoSEQ multiplex PCR assay. In the paper's pipeline: A statistical classification framework was built for diagnosing cytomegalovirus status from the catalog of TCR beta chain sequences. TCRdb took this table from immuneACCESS and kept in-frame rearrangements with V and J called. Such tables lack part of the clones; where checked against another copy, unresolved V genes explain under half of the gap, and the rest is unexplained. V, J and clone size derive from that table, while D and trimming were established from the DNA sequence. Present in this sample are hundreds of thousands of clones, roughly 83% of which were seen just once. The top ten clonotypes cover around 5.5% of the sample.

This clonotype was obtained from a young woman in good health and CMV-seronegative. This chain is built from TRBV5-1 and TRBJ2-2; the D gene lacks a confident call. The sample consisted of PBMCs. The CDR3 has the sequence CASSPHTGELFF. The nucleotide sequence is TGCGCCAGTTCCCCACACACCGGGGAGCTGTTTTTT.